This TCR beta chain was observed in a study of control samples from healthy donors and cancer patients. Some clones are missing from TCRdb's copy, which holds only in-frame ones; the method was immunoSEQ multiplex PCR. The sample lists approximately 66,000 clones; 90% were seen once. The CDR3 extends over 15 amino acids. The germline V and J ends were trimmed by 1 base and 5 bases, with 11 bases remaining between them. CDR1 is LNHDA, CDR2 SQIVND, per germline (reference sequence). The chain couples TRBV19 to TRBJ1-4; D perhaps matches TRBD1 (5 bases). Source material: PBMCs. The sequence was obtained from a man in his 60s with colorectal cancer. The CDR3, as DNA: TGTGCCAGTAGTATAGTCGTGGGGCGAAATGAAAAACTGTTTTTT. Protein product: CASSIVVGRNEKLFF.